This T cell receptor beta chain appears in the sequencing data of a study of response to subunit inactivated influenza vaccine. One entry per CDR3 protein, called by TCRdb with MiXCR from the RT-PCR reads. Seen here are 650,000 to 800,000 distinct CDR3 sequences, 14% observed once, and the top ten hold 6.5% to 8.5%. The sample holds a few counts of this clonotype. Its antigen is still unknown. The study, taken as a whole, reports: The authors suggested that every seasonal influenza vaccination recruits few new T cells.

The J segment lost 7 bases and the V segment lost 10 bases, leaving 14 bases of the junction unmatched. CDR1 is MNHNS, CDR2 SASEGT, per germline. The CDR3 contains 15 residues. This clonotype was obtained from a man in his forties or fifties who received an inactivated influenza vaccine. This sequence joins TRBV6-1 and TRBJ2-3; 10 nucleotides match TRBD2. Sequenced material: PBMCs from blood, taken about 14 days before vaccination. In nucleotides, the CDR3 is TGTGCCACCCATAGAAGCGGGGGGGAGTCGAATACGCAGTATTTT. It is translated as CATHRSGGESNTQYF.